The present TCR beta chain was sequenced within a study of beta chain features in type 1 diabetes. Study-wide context: The study examined 107,917,701 sorted cells across all samples. Study outcomes and limitations: TCRB CDR3s from Type 1 diabetes patients were moderately but significantly shorter in all four CD4+ subsets. Equally in patients and controls, PCR might preferentially amplify shorter templates.

This clone showed up just a few times. Its matching antigen is unknown. The investigators reverse transcribed all of the isolated RNA, so they sequenced expressed TCRB transcripts. The assay was immunoSEQ multiplex PCR, and TCRdb's table has in-frame clones only and misses some. Counted here are about 620,000 clones, roughly a sixth occurring once; the ten biggest clones make up approximately 0.093%. V gave up 3 bases and J gave up 3 bases; unmatched junction bases: 5. Germline V gives CDR1 GTSNPN, CDR2 SVGIG (reference sequence). CDR3 size: 13 residues. The chain uses TRBV30 and TRBJ2-7, with TRBD1 matching 7 bases. Sequencing was carried out using naive CD4+ T cells from blood. The TCR originated in a man aged 18 to 30 in good health. For the CDR3, the DNA is TGTGCCTGGAGGGGACAGAGAAACTACGAGCAGTACTTC. The encoded protein is CAWRGQRNYEQYF.